In this sample, the clone carrying this T cell receptor (beta chain) turned up a few times. Its antigen is undetermined. Every isolated RNA sample was fully reverse transcribed, so sequencing captured expressed TCRB transcripts. The data were produced by immunoSEQ multiplex PCR, yet TCRdb's version contains in-frame clones alone and is incomplete. Of about 360,000 clones in the sample, roughly 12% were seen once. This specimen comes from a study of beta chain features in type 1 diabetes. Notes on the study in general: Type 1 diabetes patients showed a moderate but significant shortening of TCRB CDR3s in all four CD4+ subsets.

The junction had 6 bases not matched to a gene; V was cut back by 1 base and J by 4 bases. This CDR3 spans 15 amino acids. The V gene's germline CDR1 is MNHEY and CDR2 SMNVEV (reference sequence). This sequence was found in a woman aged 18 to 35 with type 1 diabetes. The specimen sequenced was naive CD4+ T cells from blood. V usage is TRBV27 and J usage is TRBJ2-7; 8 bases map to TRBD1. The chain's CDR3 is CASSLLAGGRYEQYF. CDR3 nucleotide sequence: TGTGCCAGCAGTTTATTGGCAGGGGGCCGATACGAGCAGTACTTC.